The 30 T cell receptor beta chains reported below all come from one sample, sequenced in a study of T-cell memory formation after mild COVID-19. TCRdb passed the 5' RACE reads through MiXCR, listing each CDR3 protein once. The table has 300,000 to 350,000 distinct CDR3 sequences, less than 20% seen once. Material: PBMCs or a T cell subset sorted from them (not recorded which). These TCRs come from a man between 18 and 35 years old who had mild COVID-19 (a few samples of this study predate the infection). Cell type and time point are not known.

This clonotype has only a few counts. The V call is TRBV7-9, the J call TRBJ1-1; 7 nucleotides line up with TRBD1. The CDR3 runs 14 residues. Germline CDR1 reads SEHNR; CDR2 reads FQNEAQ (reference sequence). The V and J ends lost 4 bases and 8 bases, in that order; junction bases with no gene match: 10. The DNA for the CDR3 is TGTGCCAGCAGCTCACAGGGGCAAAAGGAAGAAGCTTTCTTT. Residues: CASSSQGQKEEAFF.

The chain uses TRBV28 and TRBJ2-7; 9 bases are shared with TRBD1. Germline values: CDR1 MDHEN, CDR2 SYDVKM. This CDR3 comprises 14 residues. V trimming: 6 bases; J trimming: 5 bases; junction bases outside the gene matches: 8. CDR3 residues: CASRTGTGKDEQYV. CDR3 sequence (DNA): TGTGCCAGCAGGACCGGGACAGGGAAGGACGAGCAGTACGTC.

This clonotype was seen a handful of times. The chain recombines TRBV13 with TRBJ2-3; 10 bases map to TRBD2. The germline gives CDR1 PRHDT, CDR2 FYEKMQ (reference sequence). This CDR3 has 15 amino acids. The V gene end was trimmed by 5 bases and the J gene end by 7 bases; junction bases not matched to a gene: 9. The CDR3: CASSLSGGGVNTQYF. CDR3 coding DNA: TGTGCCAGCAGCCTCAGCGGGGGGGGCGTAAATACGCAGTATTTT.

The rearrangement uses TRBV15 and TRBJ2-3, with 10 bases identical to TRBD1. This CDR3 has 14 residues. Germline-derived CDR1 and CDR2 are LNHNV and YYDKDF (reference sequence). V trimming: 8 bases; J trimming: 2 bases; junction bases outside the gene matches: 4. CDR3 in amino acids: CATGGQGLTDTQYF. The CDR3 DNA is TGTGCCACCGGGGGACAGGGGCTCACAGATACGCAGTATTTT.

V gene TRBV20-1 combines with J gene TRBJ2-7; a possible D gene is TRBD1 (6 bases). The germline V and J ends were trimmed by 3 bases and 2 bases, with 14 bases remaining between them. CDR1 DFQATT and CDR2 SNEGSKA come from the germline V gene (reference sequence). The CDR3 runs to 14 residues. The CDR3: CSARARQDAYEQYF. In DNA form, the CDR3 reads TGCAGTGCTAGGGCCAGACAGGACGCCTACGAGCAGTACTTC.

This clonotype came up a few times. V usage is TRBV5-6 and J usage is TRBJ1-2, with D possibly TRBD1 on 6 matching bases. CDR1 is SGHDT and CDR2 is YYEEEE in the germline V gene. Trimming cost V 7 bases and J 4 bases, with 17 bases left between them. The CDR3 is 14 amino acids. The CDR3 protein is CASLRTVDFYGYTF. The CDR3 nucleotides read TGTGCCAGCTTAAGGACAGTGGACTTCTATGGCTACACCTTC.

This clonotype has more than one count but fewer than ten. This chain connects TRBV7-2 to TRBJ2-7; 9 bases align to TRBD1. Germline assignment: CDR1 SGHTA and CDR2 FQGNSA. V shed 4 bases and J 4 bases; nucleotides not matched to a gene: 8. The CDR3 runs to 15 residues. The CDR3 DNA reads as TGTGCCAGCAGCTACGGGACAGGGAATGCTTACGAGCAGTACTTC. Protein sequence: CASSYGTGNAYEQYF.

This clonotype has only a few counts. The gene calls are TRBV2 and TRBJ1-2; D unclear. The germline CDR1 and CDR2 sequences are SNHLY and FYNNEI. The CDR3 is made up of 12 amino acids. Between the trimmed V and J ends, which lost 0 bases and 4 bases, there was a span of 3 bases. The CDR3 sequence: CASSEAAYGYTF. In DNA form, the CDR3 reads TGTGCCAGCAGTGAAGCAGCCTATGGCTACACCTTC.

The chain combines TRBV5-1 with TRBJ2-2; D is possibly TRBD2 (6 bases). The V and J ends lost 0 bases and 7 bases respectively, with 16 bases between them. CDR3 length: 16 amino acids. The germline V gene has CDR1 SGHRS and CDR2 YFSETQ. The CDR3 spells CASSLGERAPDGELFF. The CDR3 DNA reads TGCGCCAGCAGCTTGGGAGAGCGGGCCCCAGACGGGGAGCTGTTTTTT.

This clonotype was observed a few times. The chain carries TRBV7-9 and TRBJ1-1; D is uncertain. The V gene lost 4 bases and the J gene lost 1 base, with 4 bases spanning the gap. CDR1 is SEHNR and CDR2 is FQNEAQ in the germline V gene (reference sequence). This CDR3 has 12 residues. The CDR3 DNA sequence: TGTGCCAGCAGCTCACGGAACACTGAAGCTTTCTTT. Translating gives CASSSRNTEAFF.

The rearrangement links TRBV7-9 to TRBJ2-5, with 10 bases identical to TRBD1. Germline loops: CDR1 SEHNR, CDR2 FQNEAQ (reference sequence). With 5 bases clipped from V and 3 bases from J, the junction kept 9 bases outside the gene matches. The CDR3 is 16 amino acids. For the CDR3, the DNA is TGTGCCAGCAGCGCGACAGGGGGCGCGCTTGAAGAGACCCAGTACTTC. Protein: CASSATGGALEETQYF.

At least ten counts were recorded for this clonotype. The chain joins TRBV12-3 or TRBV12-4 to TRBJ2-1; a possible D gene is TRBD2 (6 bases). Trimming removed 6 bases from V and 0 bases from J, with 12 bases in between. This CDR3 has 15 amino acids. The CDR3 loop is CASRPRGSSYNEQFF. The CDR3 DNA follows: TGTGCCAGCAGGCCCCGGGGGAGCTCCTACAATGAGCAGTTCTTC.

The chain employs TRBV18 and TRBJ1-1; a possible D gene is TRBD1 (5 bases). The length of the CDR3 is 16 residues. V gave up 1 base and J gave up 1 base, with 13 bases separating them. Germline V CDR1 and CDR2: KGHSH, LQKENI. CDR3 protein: CASSPQRGGRNTEAFF. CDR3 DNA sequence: TGTGCCAGCTCACCACAAAGGGGCGGACGGAACACTGAAGCTTTCTTT.

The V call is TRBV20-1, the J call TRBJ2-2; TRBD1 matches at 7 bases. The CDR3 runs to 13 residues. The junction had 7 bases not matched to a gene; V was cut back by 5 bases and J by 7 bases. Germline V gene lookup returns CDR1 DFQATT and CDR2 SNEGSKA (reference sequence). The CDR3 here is CSAPDRPGGELFF. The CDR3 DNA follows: TGCAGTGCTCCGGACAGGCCGGGCGGGGAGCTGTTTTTT.

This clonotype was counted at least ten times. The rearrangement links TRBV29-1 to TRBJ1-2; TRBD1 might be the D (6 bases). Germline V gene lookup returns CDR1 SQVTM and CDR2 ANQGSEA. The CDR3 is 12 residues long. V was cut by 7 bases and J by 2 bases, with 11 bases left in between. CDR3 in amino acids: CSGETGNYGYTF. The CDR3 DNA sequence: TGCAGCGGAGAAACAGGGAACTATGGCTACACCTTC. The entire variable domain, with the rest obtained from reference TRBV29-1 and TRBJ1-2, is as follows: SAVISQKPSRDICQRGTSLTIQCQVDSQVTMMFWYRQQPGQSLTLIATANQGSEATYESGFVIDKFPISRPNLTFSTLTVSNMSPEDSSIYLCSGETGNYGYTFGSGTRLTVV.

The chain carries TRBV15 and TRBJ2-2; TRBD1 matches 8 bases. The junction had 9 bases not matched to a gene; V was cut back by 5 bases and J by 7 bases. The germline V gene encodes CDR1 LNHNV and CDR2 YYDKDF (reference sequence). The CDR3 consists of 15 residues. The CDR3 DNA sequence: TGTGCCACCAGCTGGATGGACAGGGACTTCGGGGAGCTGTTTTTT. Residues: CATSWMDRDFGELFF.

The CDR3 coding sequence is TGTGCCAGCAGCTCATCTAGCGGATACACCGGGGAGCTGTTTTTT. Amino acids: CASSSSSGYTGELFF. V and J are TRBV7-6 and TRBJ2-2, with TRBD2 matching over 7 bases. This CDR3 contains 15 residues. The trim removed 4 bases at V and 3 bases at J, leaving 5 bases unmatched. Germline values: CDR1 SGHVS, CDR2 FNYEAQ.

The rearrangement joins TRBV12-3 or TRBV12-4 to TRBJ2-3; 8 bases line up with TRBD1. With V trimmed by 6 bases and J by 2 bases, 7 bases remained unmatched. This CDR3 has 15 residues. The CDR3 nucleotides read TGTGCCAGCAGAACCGGACAGGGATCCACAGATACGCAGTATTTT. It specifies CASRTGQGSTDTQYF.

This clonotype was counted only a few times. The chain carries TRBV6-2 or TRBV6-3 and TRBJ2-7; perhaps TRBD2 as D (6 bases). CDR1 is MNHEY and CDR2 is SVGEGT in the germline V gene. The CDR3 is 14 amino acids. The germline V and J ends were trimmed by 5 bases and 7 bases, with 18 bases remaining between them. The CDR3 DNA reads TGTGCCAGCAGTCCCCGCCGACCCGCGGGGGAGCAGTACGTC. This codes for CASSPRRPAGEQYV.

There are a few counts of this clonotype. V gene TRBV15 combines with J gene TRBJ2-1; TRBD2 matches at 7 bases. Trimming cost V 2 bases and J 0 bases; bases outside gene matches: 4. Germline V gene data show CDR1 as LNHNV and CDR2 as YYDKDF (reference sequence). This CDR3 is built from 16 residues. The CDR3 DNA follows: TGTGCCACCAGCAGATGGGGGGGGAGCTCCTACAATGAGCAGTTCTTC. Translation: CATSRWGGSSYNEQFF.

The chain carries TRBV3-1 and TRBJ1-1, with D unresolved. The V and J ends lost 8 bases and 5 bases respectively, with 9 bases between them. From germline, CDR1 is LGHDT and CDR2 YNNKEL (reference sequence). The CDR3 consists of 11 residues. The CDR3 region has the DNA TGTGCCAGCGGCCCCGGTACTGAAGCTTTCTTT. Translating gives CASGPGTEAFF.

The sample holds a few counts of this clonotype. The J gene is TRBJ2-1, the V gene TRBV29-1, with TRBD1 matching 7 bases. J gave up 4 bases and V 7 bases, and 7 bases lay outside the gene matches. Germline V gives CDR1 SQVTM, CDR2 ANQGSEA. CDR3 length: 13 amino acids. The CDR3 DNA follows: TGCAGCGCTCCGACAGGGCTTTACAATGAGCAGTTCTTC. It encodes CSAPTGLYNEQFF.

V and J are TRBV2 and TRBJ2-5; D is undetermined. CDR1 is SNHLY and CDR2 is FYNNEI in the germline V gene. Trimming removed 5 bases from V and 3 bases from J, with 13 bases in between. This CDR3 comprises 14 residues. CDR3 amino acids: CASSRTDVEETQYF. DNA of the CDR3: TGTGCCAGCAGTCGGACGGACGTGGAAGAGACCCAGTACTTC.

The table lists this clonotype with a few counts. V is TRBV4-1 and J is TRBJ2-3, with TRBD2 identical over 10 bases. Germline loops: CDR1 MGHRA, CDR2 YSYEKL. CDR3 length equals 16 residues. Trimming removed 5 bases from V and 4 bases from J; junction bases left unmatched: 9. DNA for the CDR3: TGCGCCAGCAGCAACCTAGCGGGGGAGGGTGCAGATACGCAGTATTTT. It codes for CASSNLAGEGADTQYF.

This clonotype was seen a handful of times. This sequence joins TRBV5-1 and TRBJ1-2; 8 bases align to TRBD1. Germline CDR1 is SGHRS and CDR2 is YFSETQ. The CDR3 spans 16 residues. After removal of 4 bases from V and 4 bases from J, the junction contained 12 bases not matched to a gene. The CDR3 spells CASSPSGTGRLYGYTF. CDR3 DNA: TGCGCCAGCAGCCCTTCCGGGACAGGCCGCCTCTATGGCTACACCTTC.

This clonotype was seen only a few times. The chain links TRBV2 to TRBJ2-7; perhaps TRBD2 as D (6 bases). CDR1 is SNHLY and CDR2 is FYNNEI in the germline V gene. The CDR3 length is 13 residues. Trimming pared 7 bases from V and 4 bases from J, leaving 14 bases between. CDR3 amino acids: CASTGTGDYEQYV. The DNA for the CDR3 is TGTGCCAGCACCGGGACTGGGGATTACGAGCAGTACGTC.

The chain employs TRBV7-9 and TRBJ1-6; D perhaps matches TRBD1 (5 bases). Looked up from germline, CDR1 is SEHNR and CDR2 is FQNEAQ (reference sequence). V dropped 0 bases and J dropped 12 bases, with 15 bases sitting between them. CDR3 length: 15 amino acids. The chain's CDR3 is CASSLAGADGRPLHF. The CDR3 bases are TGTGCCAGCAGCTTAGCAGGGGCTGATGGAAGACCCCTCCACTTT.

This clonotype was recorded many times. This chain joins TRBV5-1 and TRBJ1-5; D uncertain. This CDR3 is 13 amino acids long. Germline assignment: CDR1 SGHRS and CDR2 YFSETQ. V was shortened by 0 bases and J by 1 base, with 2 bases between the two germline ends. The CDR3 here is CASSLASNQPQHF. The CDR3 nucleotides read TGCGCCAGCAGCTTGGCCAGCAATCAGCCCCAGCATTTT.

DNA for the CDR3: TGTGCCAGCCCCGGGGAACCGGGGGGCACAGATACGCAGTATTTT. It codes for CASPGEPGGTDTQYF. The chain joins TRBV5-4 to TRBJ2-3; TRBD2 is a possible D gene (6 bases). The CDR3 contains 15 residues. CDR1 SGHNT and CDR2 YYREEE come from the germline V gene (reference sequence). Trimming removed 7 bases from V and 1 base from J, with 16 bases in between.

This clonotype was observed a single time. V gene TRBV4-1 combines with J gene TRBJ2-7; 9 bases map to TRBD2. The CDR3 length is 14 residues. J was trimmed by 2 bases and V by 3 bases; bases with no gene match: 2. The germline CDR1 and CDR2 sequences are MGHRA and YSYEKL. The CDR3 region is CASSHERGAYEQYF. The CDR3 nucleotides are TGCGCCAGCAGCCACGAGCGGGGGGCCTACGAGCAGTACTTC.